What follows are 12 T cell receptor beta chains derived from one specimen sequenced in a study of PD-L1 blockade in urothelial cancer. Clones were sequenced by immunoSEQ multiplex PCR, and TCRdb holds only the in-frame ones, with some missing. The sample records 29,000 or so clones, 75% to 85% being singletons. Time point reported: peripheral blood 6 weeks after treatment start. The sample here was PBMCs, taken around atezolizumab (anti-PD-L1) treatment. The receptors come from a man between 65 and 80 years old with urothelial cancer.

This sequence joins TRBV2 and TRBJ2-1; 9 bases match TRBD2. This CDR3 comprises 18 residues. V was pared by 3 bases and J by 8 bases, with 17 bases of the junction left unmatched. Germline V gives CDR1 SNHLY, CDR2 FYNNEI. The DNA of the CDR3 is TGTGCCAGCAGTGACCTTTTAAGGCGGGGCGGGAGGGTAGATGAGCAGTTCTTC. Protein product: CASSDLLRRGGRVDEQFF.

The V gene is TRBV7-9, the J gene TRBJ1-1, with D uncertain. CDR3 size: 14 residues. Germline-derived CDR1 and CDR2 are SEHNR and FQNEAQ (reference sequence). Trimming shortened V by 4 bases and J by 7 bases, and 16 bases separated the two germline ends. The CDR3 loop reads CASSSGPLTGEAFF. CDR3 DNA: TGTGCCAGCAGCTCAGGTCCGTTGACCGGTGAAGCTTTCTTT.

V and J are TRBV18 and TRBJ2-7, with a possible D match to TRBD2 (7 bases). The germline V gene encodes CDR1 KGHSH and CDR2 LQKENI. The CDR3 has 16 residues. V was trimmed by 3 bases and J by 2 bases, leaving 17 bases between them. CDR3 nucleotides: TGTGCCAGCTCACCTTCTAGAGGGGGAGGGACCTACGAGCAGTACTTC. It encodes CASSPSRGGGTYEQYF.

V is TRBV4-2 and J is TRBJ1-1; maybe TRBD1 (5 bases). The V gene's germline CDR1 is LGHNA and CDR2 YNFKEQ. V shed 0 bases and J shed 5 bases, with 10 bases lying between them. This CDR3 spans 14 amino acids. The CDR3 loop is CASSQERGWTEAFF. As DNA, the CDR3 is TGTGCCAGCAGCCAAGAGCGGGGGTGGACTGAAGCTTTCTTT.

J is TRBJ2-7 and V is TRBV27; possible D gene TRBD1, 5 bases. The V end lost 7 bases, the J end lost 2 bases, and 15 bases lay between the germline ends. The CDR3 is 14 residues long. CDR1 is MNHEY and CDR2 is SMNVEV in the germline V gene (reference sequence). In nucleotides, the CDR3 is TGTGCCAGCACCGCTGGACATCCTACCTACGAGCAGTACTTC. This gives the protein CASTAGHPTYEQYF.

V is TRBV27 and J is TRBJ2-1; D is unresolved. Trimming shortened V by 6 bases and J by 5 bases, and 17 bases separated the two germline ends. The germline V gene has CDR1 MNHEY and CDR2 SMNVEV (reference sequence). The CDR3 is 15 amino acids. CDR3 sequence: CASRNRLPPNNEQFF. CDR3 sequence (DNA): TGTGCCAGCAGAAATAGACTGCCACCGAACAATGAGCAGTTCTTC.

The chain recombines TRBV7-8 with TRBJ2-3; unclear D gene. CDR3 size: 15 residues. Germline CDR1 is SGHVS and CDR2 is FQNEAQ. Trimming left V 5 bases short and J 0 bases short, with 12 bases between. The CDR3 bases are TGTGCCAGCAGCCCGTGGTCGGGTAGCACAGATACGCAGTATTTT. Translating it yields CASSPWSGSTDTQYF.

This sequence joins TRBV11-2 and TRBJ1-1, with D possibly being TRBD1 (5 bases). Germline loops: CDR1 SGHAT, CDR2 FQNNGV. Deletions cut 5 bases from V and 7 bases from J, with 14 bases between. The CDR3 covers 13 residues. The DNA of the CDR3 is TGTGCCAGCAGCCCGTCGACAGCGCGTGAAGCTTTCTTT. It translates to CASSPSTAREAFF.

This clone was detected only a few times. The chain links TRBV11-3 to TRBJ1-2; D call uncertain. The CDR3 loop spans 12 amino acids. Germline CDR1 SGHNT, CDR2 YENEEA. Between the trimmed V and J ends, which lost 8 bases and 2 bases, there was a span of 9 bases. The CDR3, as DNA: TGTGCCAGCTCCACACGAAACTATGGCTACACCTTC. Translating gives CASSTRNYGYTF. Full variable domain (remainder filled in from reference TRBV11-3 and TRBJ1-2): EAGVVQSPRYKIIEKKQPVAFWCNPISGHNTLYWYLQNLGQGPELLIRYENEEAVDDSQLPKDRFSAERLKGVDSTLKIQPAELGDSAVYLCASSTRNYGYTFGSGTRLTVV.

The CDR3 loop is CASSQTSGTYNEQFF. The CDR3 DNA reads TGTGCCAGCAGCCAGACTAGCGGAACCTACAATGAGCAGTTCTTC. The V and J genes are TRBV4-2 and TRBJ2-1; TRBD2 agrees at 9 bases. Germline CDR1 and CDR2: LGHNA and YNFKEQ. V was clipped by 3 bases and J by 2 bases; unmatched bases: 2. This CDR3 is 15 amino acids long.

By share of the sample, this clone is medium-sized. The genes are TRBV29-1 and TRBJ2-1, with 10 nucleotides matching TRBD2. Germline V gives CDR1 SQVTM, CDR2 ANQGSEA. The CDR3 is 14 amino acids. The trim removed 7 bases at V and 4 bases at J, leaving 7 bases unmatched. The CDR3 DNA reads as TGCAGCGGAACAGCTAGCGGGGGTTACAATGAGCAGTTCTTC. It encodes CSGTASGGYNEQFF.

V gene TRBV7-9 combines with J gene TRBJ2-3; 10 bases match TRBD2. The ends lost 0 bases at V and 8 bases at J; junction bases unmatched: 5. Per germline, CDR1 SEHNR and CDR2 FQNEAQ (reference sequence). CDR3 length: 15 residues. The CDR3 here is CASSLASGGPATQYF. In nucleotides, the CDR3 is TGTGCCAGCAGCTTAGCTAGCGGGGGGCCAGCTACGCAGTATTTT. Full variable domain (remainder filled in from reference TRBV7-9 and TRBJ2-3): DTGVSQNPRHKITKRGQNVTFRCDPISEHNRLYWYRQTLGQGPEFLTYFQNEAQLEKSRLLSDRFSAERPKGSFSTLEIQRTEQGDSAMYLCASSLASGGPATQYFGPGTRLTVL.